This is a list of T cell receptor beta chains from one sample in a study of cytomegalovirus exposure and HLA in healthy donors. Profiling relied on immunoSEQ multiplex PCR, and the TCRdb table lists in-frame clones only, not all of them. The repertoire holds some 93,000 clones, with roughly 10% as singletons. Sequencing used PBMCs. These receptors were taken from a man aged 45-65 years in good health and CMV-seropositive. Both conserved end residues are part of each CDR3. A D gene is named only where the DNA matches it firmly. The size field is filled for only some rows; it gives once, few, many or a size class.

clone size,J gene,V gene,D gene,CDR3 DNA,CDR3 protein
-,TRBJ2-1,TRBV28,-,TGTGCCAGCAGTTTACCATGGGAAGGGGGTCGCAGTGAGCAGTTCTTC,CASSLPWEGGRSEQFF
few,TRBJ1-2,TRBV6-1,-,TGTGCCAGCAGTGAACTCCTTGGCTACACCTTC,CASSELLGYTF
few,TRBJ2-1,TRBV9,TRBD2,TGTGCCAGCAGCGTAGGGGCTGGGGGACTAGTTAATGAGCAGTTCTTC,CASSVGAGGLVNEQFF
few,TRBJ2-3,TRBV4-2,-,TGTGCCAGCAGCCAAGGTCGAGCTGTGACTGCGGTAGCGAAGGATACGCAGTATTTT,CASSQGRAVTAVAKDTQYF
-,TRBJ1-3,TRBV29-1,-,TGCAGCGTTGAACTGACAGCGATGGTTGGAAACACCATATATTTT,CSVELTAMVGNTIYF
few,TRBJ1-2,TRBV19,TRBD1,TGTGCCAGCCTTACAGGGGGCCGCGGCTACACCTTC,CASLTGGRGYTF
-,TRBJ2-7,TRBV10-2,-,TGCGCCAGCAGTGCTGACAGGTCCTCAGACTACGAGCAGTACTTC,CASSADRSSDYEQYF
few,TRBJ1-1,TRBV5-1,-,TGCGCCAGCAGCCTGACAGATACGAACACTGAAGCTTTCTTT,CASSLTDTNTEAFF
few,TRBJ1-5,TRBV5-1,TRBD1,TGCGCCAGCAGCTTGACGACAGGGGCAAATCAGCCCCAGCATTTT,CASSLTTGANQPQHF
many,TRBJ1-6,TRBV6-1,TRBD1,TGTGCCAGCAGTGAAATACAGGGGGAGGTGTGGAATTCACCCCTCCACTTT,CASSEIQGEVWNSPLHF
few,TRBJ1-5,TRBV28,-,TGTGCCAGCAGTTGGGGGCCTCAGCCCCAGCATTTT,CASSWGPQPQHF
-,TRBJ2-5,TRBV19,TRBD2,TGTGCCAGTAGTATAGGTCCGAGCGGGAGGCTCCAAGAGACCCAGTACTTC,CASSIGPSGRLQETQYF
-,TRBJ2-2,TRBV7-3,TRBD2,TGTGCCAGCAGGCCGACTAGCGAATACACCGGGGAGCTGTTTTTT,CASRPTSEYTGELFF
-,TRBJ2-7,TRBV7-9,TRBD2,TGTGCCAGCAGCCCGTTTCTTAGCGGGAGTATGGACGAGCAGTACTTC,CASSPFLSGSMDEQYF
few,TRBJ2-2,TRBV9,TRBD2,TGTGCCAGCAGCCCCGGGACTAGCAAGGCCGGGGAGCTGTTTTTT,CASSPGTSKAGELFF
few,TRBJ2-5,TRBV7-3,-,TGTGCCAGCAGCTTATCTGCGCTTGAGACCCAGTACTTC,CASSLSALETQYF
-,TRBJ1-6,TRBV2,TRBD1,TGTGCCATCTTTATGGGGACAGGGGATTCACCCCTCCACTTT,CAIFMGTGDSPLHF
-,TRBJ2-3,TRBV7-3,TRBD2,TGTGCCAGCAGCTTATACCAGCGGGAGGGCCGGAAAGATACGCAGTATTTT,CASSLYQREGRKDTQYF
once,TRBJ2-7,TRBV6-6,TRBD2,TGTGCCAGCAGACCGGGACTAGCGGGAGTCGAGCAGTACTTC,CASRPGLAGVEQYF
few,TRBJ1-1,TRBV7-2,-,TGTGCCAGCACTTTAAACGGAGGGCAAGCTTTCTTT,CASTLNGGQAFF
-,TRBJ2-5,TRBV4-3,TRBD2,TGCGCCAGCAGCCAAGATGGGTTGCGCGGGAGGGGCGAGGCCCAGTACTTC,CASSQDGLRGRGEAQYF
few,TRBJ2-7,TRBV9,-,TGTGCCAGCAGCGTAGTTGAGGGTGAGCAGTACTTC,CASSVVEGEQYF
-,TRBJ1-1,TRBV30,-,TGTGCCTCCGCGGAGGAAAGTGAAGCTTTCTTC,CASAEESEAFF
few,TRBJ2-1,TRBV18,TRBD2,TGTGCCAGCTCACCACGAGCGGGAGGGTTTTCGGGCAATGAGCAGTTCTTC,CASSPRAGGFSGNEQFF
-,TRBJ1-1,TRBV5-1,TRBD1,TGCGCCAGCAGCCCCAAGGGACAGCGAGACACTGAAGCTTTCTTT,CASSPKGQRDTEAFF
-,TRBJ1-2,TRBV6-6,-,TGTGCCAGCAGTTACGATCTCCTTCACTCCTATGGCTACACCTTC,CASSYDLLHSYGYTF
-,TRBJ2-7,TRBV28,-,TGTGCCAGCAGTGCGATCGGAGAGCGCCCCTACGAGCAGTACTTC,CASSAIGERPYEQYF
-,TRBJ2-7,TRBV6-5,-,TGTGCCAGCAGTTACTCTTTCCTCAAGCCCTACGAGCAGTACTTC,CASSYSFLKPYEQYF
-,TRBJ2-7,TRBV19,TRBD2,TGTGCCAGTAGTATTACTAGCGGCACTGCCTACGAGCAGTACTTC,CASSITSGTAYEQYF
-,TRBJ1-3,TRBV30,TRBD1,TGTGCCTGGGCTCGAACAGGGGGCGCGTACGGAAACACCATATATTTT,CAWARTGGAYGNTIYF
-,TRBJ1-5,TRBV28,-,TGTGCCACTACGCCGGACTTCATGGGCAATCAGCCCCAGCATTTT,CATTPDFMGNQPQHF
few,TRBJ2-7,TRBV21-1,-,TGTGCCAGCAGCAAAGACTATTCAGCTTCCTACGAGCAGTACTTC,CASSKDYSASYEQYF
few,TRBJ2-3,TRBV29-1,-,TGCAGCGTTGAAGGGGCGAGCGGAGATACGCAGTATTTT,CSVEGASGDTQYF
-,TRBJ2-1,TRBV28,-,TGTGCCAGCAGGGACTTGGGATCCTACAATGAGCAGTTCTTC,CASRDLGSYNEQFF
many,TRBJ2-3,TRBV7-6,TRBD2,TGTGCCAGCAGCAGAGGGCGGGAGAGCTACACAGATACGCAGTATTTT,CASSRGRESYTDTQYF
once,TRBJ2-2,TRBV19,-,TGTGCCAGTAGTACGCTAGGTACCGGGGAGCTGTTTTTT,CASSTLGTGELFF
few,TRBJ2-5,TRBV28,TRBD1,TGTGCCAGCAGCGGGACAGGGAAAACGCAAGAGACCCAGTACTTC,CASSGTGKTQETQYF
-,TRBJ2-2,TRBV6-5,TRBD1,TGTGCCAGCAGTTACGGGGACAGAACGAACACCGGGGAGCTGTTTTTT,CASSYGDRTNTGELFF
few,TRBJ1-4,TRBV15,-,TGTGCCACCAGCAGAGCCGCAACTAATGAAAAACTGTTTTTT,CATSRAATNEKLFF
-,TRBJ1-6,TRBV28,TRBD1,TGTGCCAGCAGTTTATCTACAGGGGGGAATAATTCACCCCTCCACTTT,CASSLSTGGNNSPLHF
-,TRBJ2-5,TRBV18,-,TGTGCCAGCTCCCGGGATTCCGTGGGCCAGTACTTC,CASSRDSVGQYF
few,TRBJ2-3,TRBV6-5,-,TGTGCCAGCAGCCGCAGGGGAACAGATACGCAGTATTTT,CASSRRGTDTQYF
few,TRBJ2-2,TRBV30,-,TGTGCCTGGGCGCCAGGTTGGACCGGGGAGCTGTTTTTT,CAWAPGWTGELFF
-,TRBJ2-7,TRBV10-3,TRBD2,TGTGCCTTGAGACTAGCGGGAACTCTCTCCTACGAGCAGTACTTC,CALRLAGTLSYEQYF
-,TRBJ2-5,TRBV27,-,TGTGCCAGCAGTTTATGGGCTGCTGAGACCCAGTACTTC,CASSLWAAETQYF
-,TRBJ2-6,TRBV27,-,TGTGCCTCATCTCAGGTGTCTGGGGCCAACGTCCTGACTTTC,CASSQVSGANVLTF
-,TRBJ1-5,TRBV15,TRBD1,TGTGCCACCAGCAGAGGAGTCCCGGGACAGGGTGGTCAGCCCCAGCATTTT,CATSRGVPGQGGQPQHF
-,TRBJ2-3,TRBV14,-,TGTGCCAGCAGTCTTTTGGAGGGCACAGATACGCAGTATTTT,CASSLLEGTDTQYF
once,TRBJ1-5,TRBV28,-,TGTGCCAGCAGTTTACTACAGGCAGGCCACTTTGGGCCCCAGCATTTT,CASSLLQAGHFGPQHF
few,TRBJ1-4,TRBV2,TRBD1,TGTGCCAGCAGTGAGCGACAGGGAGAAAAACTGTTTTTT,CASSERQGEKLFF
-,TRBJ2-1,TRBV9,-,TGTGCCAGCAGCGTAAGGGAGAGCTCCTACAATGAGCAGTTCTTC,CASSVRESSYNEQFF
-,TRBJ1-3,TRBV27,-,TGTGCCAGCAGTTTCGGCGCGTCAGGAGGAAACACCATATATTTT,CASSFGASGGNTIYF
-,TRBJ1-5,TRBV6-6,TRBD1,TGTGCCAGCGGCCCACACAGGGGCGACAATCAGCCCCAGCATTTT,CASGPHRGDNQPQHF
few,TRBJ2-3,TRBV14,TRBD2,TGTGCCAGCAGCCAAGATTTCATGACTAGCGGGATTCAAGATACGCAGTATTTT,CASSQDFMTSGIQDTQYF
few,TRBJ1-4,TRBV28,TRBD1,TGTGCCAGCAGTCTCGAGGGGGCTTACTCTGAAAAACTGTTTTTT,CASSLEGAYSEKLFF